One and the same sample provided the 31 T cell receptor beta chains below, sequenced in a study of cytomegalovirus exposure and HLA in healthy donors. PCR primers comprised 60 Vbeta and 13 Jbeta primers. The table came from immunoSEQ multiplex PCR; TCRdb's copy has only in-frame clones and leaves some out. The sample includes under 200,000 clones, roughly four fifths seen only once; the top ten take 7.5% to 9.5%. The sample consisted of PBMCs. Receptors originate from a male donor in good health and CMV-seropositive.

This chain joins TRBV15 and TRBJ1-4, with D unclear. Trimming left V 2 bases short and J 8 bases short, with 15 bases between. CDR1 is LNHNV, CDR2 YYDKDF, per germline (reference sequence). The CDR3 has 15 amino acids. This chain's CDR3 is CATSRRNMEGEKLFF. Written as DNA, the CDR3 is TGTGCCACCAGCAGAAGGAACATGGAGGGCGAAAAACTGTTTTTT.

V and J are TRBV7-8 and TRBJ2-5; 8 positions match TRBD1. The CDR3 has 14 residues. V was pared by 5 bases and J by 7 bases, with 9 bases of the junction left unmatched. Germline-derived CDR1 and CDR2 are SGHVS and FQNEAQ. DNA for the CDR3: TGTGCCAGCAGCATAGGGACAGGCGATGGGACCCAGTACTTC. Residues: CASSIGTGDGTQYF. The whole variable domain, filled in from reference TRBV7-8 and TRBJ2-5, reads GAGVSQSPRYKVAKRGQDVALRCDPISGHVSLFWYQQALGQGPEFLTYFQNEAQLDKSGLPSDRFFAERPEGSVSTLKIQRTQQEDSAVYLCASSIGTGDGTQYFGPGTRLLVL.

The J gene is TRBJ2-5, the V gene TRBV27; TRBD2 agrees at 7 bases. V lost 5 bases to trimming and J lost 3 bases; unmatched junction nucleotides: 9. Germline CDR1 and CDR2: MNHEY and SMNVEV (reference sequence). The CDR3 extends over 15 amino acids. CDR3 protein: CASSPWGGVEETQYF. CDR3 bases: TGTGCCAGCAGTCCGTGGGGAGGGGTGGAAGAGACCCAGTACTTC.

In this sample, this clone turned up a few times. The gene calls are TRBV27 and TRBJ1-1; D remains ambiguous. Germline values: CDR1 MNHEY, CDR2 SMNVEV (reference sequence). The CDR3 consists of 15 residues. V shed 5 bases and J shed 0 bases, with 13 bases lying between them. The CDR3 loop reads CASSPHNTVNTEAFF. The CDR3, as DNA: TGTGCCAGCAGTCCACACAATACAGTGAACACTGAAGCTTTCTTT.

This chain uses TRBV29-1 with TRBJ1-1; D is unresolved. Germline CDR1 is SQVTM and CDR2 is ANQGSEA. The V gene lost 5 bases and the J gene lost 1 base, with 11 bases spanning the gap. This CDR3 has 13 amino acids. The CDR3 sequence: CSVSNTKNTEAFF. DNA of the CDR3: TGCAGCGTTTCGAATACTAAGAACACTGAAGCTTTCTTT.

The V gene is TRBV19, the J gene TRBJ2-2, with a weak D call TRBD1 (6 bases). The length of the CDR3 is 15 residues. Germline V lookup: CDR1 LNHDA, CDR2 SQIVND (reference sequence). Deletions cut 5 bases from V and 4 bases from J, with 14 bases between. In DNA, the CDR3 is TGTGCCAGTAGTCCTCGACAGGAAACCACCGGGGAGCTGTTTTTT. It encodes CASSPRQETTGELFF.

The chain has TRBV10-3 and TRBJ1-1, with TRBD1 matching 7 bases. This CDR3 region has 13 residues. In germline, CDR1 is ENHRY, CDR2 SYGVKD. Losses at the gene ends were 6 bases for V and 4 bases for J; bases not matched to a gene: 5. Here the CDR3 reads CAISNDRATEAFF. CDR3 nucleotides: TGTGCCATCAGCAACGACAGGGCCACTGAAGCTTTCTTT.

For the CDR3, the DNA is TGTGCCAGCAGTTACTCCGCGTTTACAGGATCCGAGACCCAGTACTTC. This encodes CASSYSAFTGSETQYF. The chain joins TRBV6-5 to TRBJ2-5; TRBD1 is a possible D gene (5 bases). V was trimmed by 0 bases and J by 5 bases, leaving 16 bases between them. Looked up from germline, CDR1 is MNHEY and CDR2 is SVGAGI. This CDR3 contains 16 residues.

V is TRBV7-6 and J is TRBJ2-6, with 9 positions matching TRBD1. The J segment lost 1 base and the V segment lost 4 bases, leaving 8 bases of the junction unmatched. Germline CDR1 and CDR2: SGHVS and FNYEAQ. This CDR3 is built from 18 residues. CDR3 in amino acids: CASSSLPGQGSGANVLTF. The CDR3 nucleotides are TGTGCCAGCAGCTCACTGCCGGGACAGGGTTCTGGGGCCAACGTCCTGACTTTC.

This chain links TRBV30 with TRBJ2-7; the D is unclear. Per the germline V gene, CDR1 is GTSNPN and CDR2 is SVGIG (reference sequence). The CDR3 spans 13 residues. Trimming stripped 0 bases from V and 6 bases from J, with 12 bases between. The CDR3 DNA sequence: TGTGCCTGGAGTGTACTTTCAAGACTCGAGCAGTACTTC. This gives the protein CAWSVLSRLEQYF.

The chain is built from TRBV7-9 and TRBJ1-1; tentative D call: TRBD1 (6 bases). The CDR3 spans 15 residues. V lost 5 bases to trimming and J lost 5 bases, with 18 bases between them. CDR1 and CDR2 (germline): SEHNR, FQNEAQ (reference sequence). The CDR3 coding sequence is TGTGCCAGCAGCCCCTCGGCGGGGGCTTATACTGAAGCTTTCTTT. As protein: CASSPSAGAYTEAFF.

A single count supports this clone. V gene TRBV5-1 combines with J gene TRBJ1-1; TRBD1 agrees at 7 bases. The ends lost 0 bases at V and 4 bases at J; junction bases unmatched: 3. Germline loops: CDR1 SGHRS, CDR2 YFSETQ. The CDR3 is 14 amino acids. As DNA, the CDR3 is TGCGCCAGCAGCTTGGTTGCAGGGGGCACTGAAGCTTTCTTT. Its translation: CASSLVAGGTEAFF.

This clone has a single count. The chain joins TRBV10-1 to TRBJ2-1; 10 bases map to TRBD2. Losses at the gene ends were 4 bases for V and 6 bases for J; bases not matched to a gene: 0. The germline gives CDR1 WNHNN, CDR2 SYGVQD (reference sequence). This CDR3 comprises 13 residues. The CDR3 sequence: CASSGLAGNEQFF. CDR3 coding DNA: TGCGCCAGCAGTGGACTAGCGGGCAATGAGCAGTTCTTC.

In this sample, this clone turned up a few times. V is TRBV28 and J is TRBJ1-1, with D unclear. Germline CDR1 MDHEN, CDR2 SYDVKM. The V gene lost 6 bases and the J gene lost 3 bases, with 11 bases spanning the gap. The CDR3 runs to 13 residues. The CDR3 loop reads CASSIESHTEAFF. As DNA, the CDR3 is TGTGCCAGCAGCATAGAGAGCCACACTGAAGCTTTCTTT. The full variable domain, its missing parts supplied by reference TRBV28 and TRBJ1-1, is DVKVTQSSRYLVKRTGEKVFLECVQDMDHENMFWYRQDPGLGLRLIYFSYDVKMKEKGDIPEGYSVSREKKERFSLILESASTNQTSMYLCASSIESHTEAFFGQGTRLTVV.

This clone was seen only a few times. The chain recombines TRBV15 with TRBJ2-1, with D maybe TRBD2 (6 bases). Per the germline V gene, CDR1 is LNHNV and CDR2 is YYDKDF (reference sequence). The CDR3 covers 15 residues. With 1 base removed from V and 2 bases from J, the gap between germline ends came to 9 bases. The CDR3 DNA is TGTGCCACCAGCAGAGGGCGCGGGACCTACAATGAGCAGTTCTTC. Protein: CATSRGRGTYNEQFF. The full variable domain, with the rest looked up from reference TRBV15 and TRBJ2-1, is DAMVIQNPRYQVTQFGKPVTLSCSQTLNHNVMYWYQQKSSQAPKLLFHYYDKDFNNEADTPDNFQSRRPNTSFCFLDIRSPGLGDTAMYLCATSRGRGTYNEQFFGPGTRLTVL.

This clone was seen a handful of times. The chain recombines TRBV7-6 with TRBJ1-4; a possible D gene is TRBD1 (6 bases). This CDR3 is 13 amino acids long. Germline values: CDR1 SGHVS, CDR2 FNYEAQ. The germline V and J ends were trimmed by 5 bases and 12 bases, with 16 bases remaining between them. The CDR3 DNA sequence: TGTGCCAGCAGCCCTAAAGACAGGTCAGAACTGTTTTTT. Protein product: CASSPKDRSELFF.

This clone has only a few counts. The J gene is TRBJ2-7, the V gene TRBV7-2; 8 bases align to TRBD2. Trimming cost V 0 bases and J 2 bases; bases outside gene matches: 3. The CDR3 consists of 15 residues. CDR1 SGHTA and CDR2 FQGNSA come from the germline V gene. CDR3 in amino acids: CASSLAGGLAYEQYF. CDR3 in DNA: TGTGCCAGCAGCTTAGCCGGGGGACTAGCCTACGAGCAGTACTTC.

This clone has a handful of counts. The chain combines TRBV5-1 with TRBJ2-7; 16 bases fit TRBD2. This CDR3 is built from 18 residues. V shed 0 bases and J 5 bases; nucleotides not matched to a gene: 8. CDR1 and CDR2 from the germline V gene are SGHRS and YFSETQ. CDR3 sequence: CASSLAAGLAGGPHEQYF. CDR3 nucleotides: TGCGCCAGCAGCTTGGCCGCGGGACTAGCGGGAGGGCCACACGAGCAGTACTTC.

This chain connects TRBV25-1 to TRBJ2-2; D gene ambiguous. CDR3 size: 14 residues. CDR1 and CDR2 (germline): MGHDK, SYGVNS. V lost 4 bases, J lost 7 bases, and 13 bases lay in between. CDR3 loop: CASSALWRSGELFF. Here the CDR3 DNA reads TGTGCCAGCAGTGCACTATGGCGTAGCGGGGAGCTGTTTTTT.

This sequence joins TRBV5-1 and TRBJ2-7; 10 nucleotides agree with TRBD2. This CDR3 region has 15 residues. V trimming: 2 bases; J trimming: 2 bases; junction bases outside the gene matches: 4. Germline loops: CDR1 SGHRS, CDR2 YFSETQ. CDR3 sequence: CASSLLAGTTYEQYF. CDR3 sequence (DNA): TGCGCCAGCAGCTTACTAGCGGGGACCACCTACGAGCAGTACTTC.

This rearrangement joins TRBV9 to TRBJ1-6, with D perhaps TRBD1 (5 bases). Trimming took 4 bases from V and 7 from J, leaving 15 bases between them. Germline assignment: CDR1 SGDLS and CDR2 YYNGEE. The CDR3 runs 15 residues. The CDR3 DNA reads TGTGCCAGCAGCAGTTTGGACACGGAGAATTCACCCCTCCACTTT. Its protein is CASSSLDTENSPLHF.

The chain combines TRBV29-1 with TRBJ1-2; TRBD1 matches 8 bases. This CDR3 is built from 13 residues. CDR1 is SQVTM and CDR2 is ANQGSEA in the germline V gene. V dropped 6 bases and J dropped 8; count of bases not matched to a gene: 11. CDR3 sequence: CSVDGQGGIGYTF. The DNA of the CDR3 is TGCAGCGTGGATGGACAGGGAGGGATAGGCTACACCTTC.

The CDR3 DNA sequence: TGTGCCAGCAGTCTACGGACAGGGAACTATGGCTACACCTTC. This sequence encodes CASSLRTGNYGYTF. The genes are TRBV6-5 and TRBJ1-2; 8 bases align to TRBD1. V was clipped by 5 bases and J by 2 bases; unmatched bases: 4. This CDR3 is 14 amino acids long. Germline CDR1 and CDR2: MNHEY and SVGAGI.

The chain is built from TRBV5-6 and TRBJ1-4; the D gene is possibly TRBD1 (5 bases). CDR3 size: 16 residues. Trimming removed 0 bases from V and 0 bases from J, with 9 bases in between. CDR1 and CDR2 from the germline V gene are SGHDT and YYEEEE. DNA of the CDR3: TGTGCCAGCAGCTTGGGGGGGACTGCAACTAATGAAAAACTGTTTTTT. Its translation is CASSLGGTATNEKLFF.

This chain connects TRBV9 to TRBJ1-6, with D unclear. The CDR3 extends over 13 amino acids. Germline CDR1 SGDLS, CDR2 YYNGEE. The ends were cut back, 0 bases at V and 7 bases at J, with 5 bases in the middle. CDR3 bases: TGTGCCAGCAGCGTAGGGCAGAATTCACCCCTCCACTTT. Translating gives CASSVGQNSPLHF.

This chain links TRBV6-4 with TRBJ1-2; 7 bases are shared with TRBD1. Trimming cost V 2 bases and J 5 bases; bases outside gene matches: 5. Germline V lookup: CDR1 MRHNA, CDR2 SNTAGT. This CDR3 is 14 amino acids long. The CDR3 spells CASSDTGAGYGYTF. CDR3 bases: TGTGCCAGCAGTGACACAGGGGCCGGGTATGGCTACACCTTC.

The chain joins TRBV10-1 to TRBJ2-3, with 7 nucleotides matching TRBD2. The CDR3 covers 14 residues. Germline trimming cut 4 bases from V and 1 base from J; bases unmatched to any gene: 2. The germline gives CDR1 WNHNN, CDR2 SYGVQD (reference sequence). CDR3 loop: CASSVSGGTDTQYF. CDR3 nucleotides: TGCGCCAGCAGTGTAAGCGGGGGCACAGATACGCAGTATTTT.

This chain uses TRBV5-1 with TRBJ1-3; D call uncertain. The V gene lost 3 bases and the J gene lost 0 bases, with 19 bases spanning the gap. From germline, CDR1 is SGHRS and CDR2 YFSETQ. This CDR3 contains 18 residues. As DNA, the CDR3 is TGCGCCAGCAGCTCGAGCAGTCCGTATGGGAGCTCTGGAAACACCATATATTTT. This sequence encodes CASSSSSPYGSSGNTIYF.

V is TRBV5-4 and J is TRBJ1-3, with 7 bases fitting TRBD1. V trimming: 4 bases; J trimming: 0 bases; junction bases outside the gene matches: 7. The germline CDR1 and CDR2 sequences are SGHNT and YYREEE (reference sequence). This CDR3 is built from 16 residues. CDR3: CASSRGTVNSGNTIYF. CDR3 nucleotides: TGTGCCAGCAGCCGCGGGACAGTTAACTCTGGAAACACCATATATTTT.

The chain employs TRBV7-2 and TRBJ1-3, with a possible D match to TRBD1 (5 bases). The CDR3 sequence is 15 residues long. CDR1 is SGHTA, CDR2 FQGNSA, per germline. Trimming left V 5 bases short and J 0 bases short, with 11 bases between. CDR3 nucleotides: TGTGCCAGCAGCCACCCGGGGGGCTCTGGAAACACCATATATTTT. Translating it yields CASSHPGGSGNTIYF.

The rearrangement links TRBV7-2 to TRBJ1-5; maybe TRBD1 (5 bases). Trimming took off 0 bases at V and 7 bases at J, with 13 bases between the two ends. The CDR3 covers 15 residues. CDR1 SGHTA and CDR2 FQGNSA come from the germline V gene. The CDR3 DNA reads TGTGCCAGCAGCTTAGCGGGGGGTAAGGGACAGCCCCAGCATTTT. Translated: CASSLAGGKGQPQHF.